The sequence of this T cell receptor (beta chain) was determined in a study of shared clonotypes between healthy human individuals. Overall study: CD8 memory received one plate per donor, CD8 naive two, CD4 memory three and CD4 naive three. General study findings and limits: A generally larger estimated richness was seen in naive subsets than in memory subsets.

V dropped 4 bases and J dropped 7 bases, with 17 bases sitting between them. Germline values: CDR1 SNHLY, CDR2 FYNNEI. The CDR3 is 14 amino acids. Authors' methods: For the immunoSEQ data, sequences were junction-only without quality scores, so filtering differed. Sequencing was performed with immunoSEQ multiplex PCR; in TCRdb, only in-frame clones are kept and a portion is missing. V and J calls and clone size follow that table, whereas D and trimming were derived from the DNA. The table has 950,000 to 1,300,000 clones, roughly 80% seen once. This clone was detected once. Its specificity is not known.

The receptor was derived from a man aged 18 to 35 in good health. The chain links TRBV2 to TRBJ2-7, with D maybe TRBD2 (5 bases). Source material: memory CD4+ T cells sorted from blood. This sample's subset: CD45RA-negative fraction. The CDR3 region is CASSVLEGEGEQYF. The CDR3 nucleotides are TGTGCCAGCAGTGTTCTTGAGGGTGAAGGGGAGCAGTACTTC.